These 24 T cell receptor beta chains originate from one sample sequenced in a study of T cell repertoires and leukemia-associated antigens. Which antigens these TCRs recognize remains unknown. Using its own MiXCR run on the 5' RACE reads, TCRdb lists one record per CDR3 protein. The profile shows roughly 12,000 distinct CDR3 sequences, 42% of them singletons. The specimen was CD3+ T cells sorted from blood and cultured. The receptors originated from a female donor in good health.

This clonotype came up a few times. This chain connects TRBV5-1 to TRBJ2-3; TRBD2 matches at 12 bases. The germline CDR1 and CDR2 sequences are SGHRS and YFSETQ. The CDR3 has 14 residues. V dropped 4 bases and J dropped 5; count of bases not matched to a gene: 2. The CDR3 coding sequence is TGCGCCAGCAGCGTGGGACTAGCGGGAGATACGCAGTATTTT. Translated: CASSVGLAGDTQYF.

This sequence joins TRBV12-3 or TRBV12-4 and TRBJ1-1; D gene unclear. V was trimmed by 3 bases and J by 7 bases, leaving 12 bases between them. The CDR3 covers 13 residues. This CDR3 reads CASSFGSLDEAFF. Written as DNA, the CDR3 is TGTGCCAGCAGTTTCGGGAGCCTTGATGAAGCTTTCTTT.

The table lists this clonotype with a few counts. The chain joins TRBV7-6 to TRBJ2-5, with D unclear. Germline V gene sequence: CDR1 SGHVS, CDR2 FNYEAQ. The V gene lost 1 base and the J gene lost 1 base, with 10 bases spanning the gap. The CDR3 loop spans 15 amino acids. The CDR3: CASSLESRRQETQYF. CDR3 bases: TGTGCCAGCAGCTTAGAGTCCCGGCGCCAAGAGACCCAGTACTTC.

The V call is TRBV5-1, the J call TRBJ2-7; 10 nucleotides line up with TRBD2. With V trimmed by 6 bases and J by 4 bases, 10 bases remained unmatched. Germline CDR1 is SGHRS and CDR2 is YFSETQ. The CDR3 runs to 15 residues. CDR3 sequence reads: CASNPEAGGPYEQYF. CDR3 sequence (DNA): TGCGCCAGCAACCCAGAAGCGGGAGGGCCTTACGAGCAGTACTTC. Together with reference TRBV5-1 and TRBJ2-7, the CDR3 gives the full variable domain: KAGVTQTPRYLIKTRGQQVTLSCSPISGHRSVSWYQQTPGQGLQFLFEYFSETQRNKGNFPGRFSGRQFSNSRSEMNVSTLELGDSALYLCASNPEAGGPYEQYFGPGTRLTVT.

This clonotype was observed a single time. The chain employs TRBV4-2 and TRBJ1-4, with D unclear. The CDR3 runs to 15 residues. The germline V gene has CDR1 LGHNA and CDR2 YNFKEQ. The germline V and J ends were trimmed by 1 base and 10 bases, with 16 bases remaining between them. The CDR3 DNA is TGTGCCAGCAGCCAAGTTCCCGTAGTCAGAGGAAAACTGTTTTTT. It specifies CASSQVPVVRGKLFF.

This chain connects TRBV4-1 to TRBJ2-2, with 7 positions matching TRBD1. Germline CDR1 is MGHRA and CDR2 is YSYEKL. The CDR3 runs to 16 residues. V lost 5 bases to trimming and J lost 0 bases; unmatched junction nucleotides: 6. CDR3 amino acids: CASSLRTGTNTGELFF. The CDR3 DNA is TGCGCCAGCAGCTTACGGACAGGAACGAACACCGGGGAGCTGTTTTTT.

This clonotype has only a few counts. This CDR3 is missing its conserved last phenylalanine or tryptophan, likely due to a read error. The CDR3 region has the DNA TGCAGCGTTGAAGATCCCAAAATGGCCAAAAACATTCAGTACCTC. Translated: CSVEDPKMAKNIQYL. The chain is built from TRBV29-1 and TRBJ2-4; D not resolved. Between the trimmed V and J ends, which lost 0 bases and 1 base, there was a span of 10 bases. The CDR3 contains 15 residues. Germline-derived CDR1 and CDR2 are SQVTM and ANQGSEA.

The V gene is TRBV29-1, the J gene TRBJ1-4, with D possibly matching TRBD1 (5 bases). V was clipped by 3 bases and J by 11 bases, with 10 bases between them. This CDR3 spans 11 amino acids. Germline V lookup: CDR1 SQVTM, CDR2 ANQGSEA. The DNA for the CDR3 is TGCAGCGTTGAGGGGAAGGGGAAACTGTTTTTT. Protein: CSVEGKGKLFF.

This clonotype has at least ten counts. The rearrangement links TRBV6-6 to TRBJ2-1; TRBD2 matches 10 bases. CDR1 and CDR2 (germline): MNHNY, SVGAGI (reference sequence). CDR3 length: 15 amino acids. V was pared by 5 bases and J by 3 bases, with 4 bases of the junction left unmatched. CDR3 DNA: TGTGCCAGCAGTGGGACTAGCGTTCGCTACAATGAGCAGTTCTTC. Translated, it gives CASSGTSVRYNEQFF.

This clonotype showed up many times. This chain uses TRBV4-3 with TRBJ1-2; D remains ambiguous. This CDR3 is built from 15 residues. Deletions cut 1 base from V and 3 bases from J, with 12 bases between. The V gene's germline CDR1 is LGHNA and CDR2 YSLEER. In DNA form, the CDR3 reads TGCGCCAGCAGCCAAGTGCTGGGAATGGACTATGGCTACACCTTC. Protein product: CASSQVLGMDYGYTF.

The J gene is TRBJ2-1, the V gene TRBV20-1; 8 bases are a match to TRBD2. The V gene end was trimmed by 1 base and the J gene end by 2 bases; junction bases not matched to a gene: 7. The CDR3 has 16 amino acids. Germline V gene data show CDR1 as DFQATT and CDR2 as SNEGSKA (reference sequence). This CDR3 is CSARGAGESPYNEQFF. The CDR3 nucleotides read TGCAGTGCTAGAGGAGCGGGAGAGTCGCCCTACAATGAGCAGTTCTTC.

The chain recombines TRBV20-1 with TRBJ2-5; the D gene is possibly TRBD2 (6 bases). This CDR3 is 13 amino acids long. Germline V gives CDR1 DFQATT, CDR2 SNEGSKA (reference sequence). The V end was cut by 3 bases, the J end by 13 bases, with 21 bases between. In DNA, the CDR3 is TGCAGTGCTAGGAAGCGGGTCCAAGAGGCCCTGTACTTC. It encodes CSARKRVQEALYF.

This rearrangement joins TRBV7-2 to TRBJ2-1; D uncertain. The CDR3 sequence is 15 residues long. Trimming removed 1 base from V and 7 bases from J, with 14 bases in between. CDR1 and CDR2 from the germline V gene are SGHTA and FQGNSA. CDR3 DNA: TGTGCCAGCAGCTTAGAGTCAGGACGGTGGAATGAGCAGTTCTTC. This codes for CASSLESGRWNEQFF.

By its share, this clonotype is medium-sized. The CDR3, as DNA: TGCAGTGCTAGAGATCCGGCTAGCTGGAATGAGCAGTTCTTC. Its protein is CSARDPASWNEQFF. The chain carries TRBV20-1 and TRBJ2-1, with a possible D match to TRBD2 (5 bases). Trimming took 0 bases from V and 7 from J, leaving 13 bases between them. Looked up from germline, CDR1 is DFQATT and CDR2 is SNEGSKA (reference sequence). This CDR3 has 14 residues.

This clonotype was detected many times. This rearrangement joins TRBV7-9 to TRBJ2-7, with 10 bases lining up with TRBD2. V lost 5 bases, J lost 7 bases, and 11 bases stayed unmatched. CDR1 SEHNR and CDR2 FQNEAQ come from the germline V gene (reference sequence). The length of the CDR3 is 15 residues. The CDR3 DNA reads as TGTGCCAGCAGCAGACCAGCGGGAGGGCCGGGAGAGCAGTACTTC. Protein product: CASSRPAGGPGEQYF.

The J gene is TRBJ2-7, the V gene TRBV29-1; D is ambiguous. Per germline, CDR1 SQVTM and CDR2 ANQGSEA. The CDR3 is made up of 13 amino acids. V was pared by 4 bases and J by 5 bases, with 15 bases between. DNA of the CDR3: TGCAGCGTTGGGGCGCTTGGCGGAAACGAGCAGTACTTC. This sequence encodes CSVGALGGNEQYF.

The V and J genes are TRBV15 and TRBJ2-5; no firm D call. The CDR3 covers 12 residues. Germline V gene sequence: CDR1 LNHNV, CDR2 YYDKDF (reference sequence). The DNA for the CDR3 is TGTCCGACCAGCAGAGATCAGGAGACCCAGTACTTC. It translates to CPTSRDQETQYF.

The CDR3 protein is CASSPAVAGELFF. CDR3 nucleotide sequence: TGTGCCAGCAGCCCCGCCGTTGCCGGGGAGCTGTTTTTT. The chain couples TRBV6-5 to TRBJ2-2; D is unclear. Trimming removed 6 bases at V and 6 bases at J, with 11 bases between. The germline V gene encodes CDR1 MNHEY and CDR2 SVGAGI. The length of the CDR3 is 13 residues.

In its sample, this clonotype is medium-sized. The chain couples TRBV12-3 or TRBV12-4 to TRBJ2-7; the D is unclear. V was trimmed by 4 bases and J by 5 bases, leaving 9 bases between them. This CDR3 has 12 residues. The DNA of the CDR3 is TGTGCCAGCAGTTCCCGTAAGGACGAGCAGTACTTC. Translated, it gives CASSSRKDEQYF.

The rearrangement uses TRBV20-1 and TRBJ2-2, with D unclear. Trimming cost V 1 base and J 0 bases, with 12 bases left between them. CDR1 and CDR2 from the germline V gene are DFQATT and SNEGSKA (reference sequence). The CDR3 sequence is 16 residues long. The chain's CDR3 is CSARAADLSNTGELFF. Written as DNA, the CDR3 is TGCAGTGCTAGAGCGGCAGACCTTTCGAACACCGGGGAGCTGTTTTTT.

Within the sample, this clonotype is medium-sized. The genes are TRBV9 and TRBJ2-3; no reliable D call. V was cut by 0 bases and J by 0 bases, with 11 bases left in between. Germline CDR1 and CDR2: SGDLS and YYNGEE. The CDR3 has 16 amino acids. Here the CDR3 reads CASSVGVAGSTDTQYF. The CDR3 nucleotides are TGTGCCAGCAGCGTAGGGGTGGCAGGAAGCACAGATACGCAGTATTTT.

The CDR3 DNA reads as TGTGCCAGCACCAGACCGGGACAGGAGAGCACAGATACGCAGTATTTT. Translating gives CASTRPGQESTDTQYF. The chain couples TRBV7-9 to TRBJ2-3, with 8 nucleotides matching TRBD1. V shed 7 bases, J shed 0 bases, and the junction held 9 bases outside the gene matches. The CDR3 length is 16 residues. Germline CDR1 SEHNR, CDR2 FQNEAQ (reference sequence).

The count of this clonotype is one. V and J are TRBV4-2 and TRBJ2-2; 8 nucleotides align to TRBD2. Germline V gene data show CDR1 as LGHNA and CDR2 as YNFKEQ. The length of the CDR3 is 15 residues. Losses at the gene ends were 1 base for V and 6 bases for J; bases not matched to a gene: 4. CDR3 coding DNA: TGTGCCAGCAGCCAAGGAGCGGGAGAGGCCGGGGAGCTGTTTTTT. This translates into CASSQGAGEAGELFF.

This clonotype is categorized as medium-sized. V and J are TRBV20-1 and TRBJ2-6; possible D gene TRBD1, 5 bases. The germline V gene has CDR1 DFQATT and CDR2 SNEGSKA (reference sequence). The CDR3 runs 19 residues. The germline V and J ends were trimmed by 0 bases and 2 bases, with 20 bases remaining between them. Here the CDR3 reads CSARDNRLGRLTGANVLTF. The DNA for the CDR3 is TGCAGTGCTAGAGATAATCGTCTGGGGCGCTTGACTGGGGCCAACGTCCTGACTTTC.